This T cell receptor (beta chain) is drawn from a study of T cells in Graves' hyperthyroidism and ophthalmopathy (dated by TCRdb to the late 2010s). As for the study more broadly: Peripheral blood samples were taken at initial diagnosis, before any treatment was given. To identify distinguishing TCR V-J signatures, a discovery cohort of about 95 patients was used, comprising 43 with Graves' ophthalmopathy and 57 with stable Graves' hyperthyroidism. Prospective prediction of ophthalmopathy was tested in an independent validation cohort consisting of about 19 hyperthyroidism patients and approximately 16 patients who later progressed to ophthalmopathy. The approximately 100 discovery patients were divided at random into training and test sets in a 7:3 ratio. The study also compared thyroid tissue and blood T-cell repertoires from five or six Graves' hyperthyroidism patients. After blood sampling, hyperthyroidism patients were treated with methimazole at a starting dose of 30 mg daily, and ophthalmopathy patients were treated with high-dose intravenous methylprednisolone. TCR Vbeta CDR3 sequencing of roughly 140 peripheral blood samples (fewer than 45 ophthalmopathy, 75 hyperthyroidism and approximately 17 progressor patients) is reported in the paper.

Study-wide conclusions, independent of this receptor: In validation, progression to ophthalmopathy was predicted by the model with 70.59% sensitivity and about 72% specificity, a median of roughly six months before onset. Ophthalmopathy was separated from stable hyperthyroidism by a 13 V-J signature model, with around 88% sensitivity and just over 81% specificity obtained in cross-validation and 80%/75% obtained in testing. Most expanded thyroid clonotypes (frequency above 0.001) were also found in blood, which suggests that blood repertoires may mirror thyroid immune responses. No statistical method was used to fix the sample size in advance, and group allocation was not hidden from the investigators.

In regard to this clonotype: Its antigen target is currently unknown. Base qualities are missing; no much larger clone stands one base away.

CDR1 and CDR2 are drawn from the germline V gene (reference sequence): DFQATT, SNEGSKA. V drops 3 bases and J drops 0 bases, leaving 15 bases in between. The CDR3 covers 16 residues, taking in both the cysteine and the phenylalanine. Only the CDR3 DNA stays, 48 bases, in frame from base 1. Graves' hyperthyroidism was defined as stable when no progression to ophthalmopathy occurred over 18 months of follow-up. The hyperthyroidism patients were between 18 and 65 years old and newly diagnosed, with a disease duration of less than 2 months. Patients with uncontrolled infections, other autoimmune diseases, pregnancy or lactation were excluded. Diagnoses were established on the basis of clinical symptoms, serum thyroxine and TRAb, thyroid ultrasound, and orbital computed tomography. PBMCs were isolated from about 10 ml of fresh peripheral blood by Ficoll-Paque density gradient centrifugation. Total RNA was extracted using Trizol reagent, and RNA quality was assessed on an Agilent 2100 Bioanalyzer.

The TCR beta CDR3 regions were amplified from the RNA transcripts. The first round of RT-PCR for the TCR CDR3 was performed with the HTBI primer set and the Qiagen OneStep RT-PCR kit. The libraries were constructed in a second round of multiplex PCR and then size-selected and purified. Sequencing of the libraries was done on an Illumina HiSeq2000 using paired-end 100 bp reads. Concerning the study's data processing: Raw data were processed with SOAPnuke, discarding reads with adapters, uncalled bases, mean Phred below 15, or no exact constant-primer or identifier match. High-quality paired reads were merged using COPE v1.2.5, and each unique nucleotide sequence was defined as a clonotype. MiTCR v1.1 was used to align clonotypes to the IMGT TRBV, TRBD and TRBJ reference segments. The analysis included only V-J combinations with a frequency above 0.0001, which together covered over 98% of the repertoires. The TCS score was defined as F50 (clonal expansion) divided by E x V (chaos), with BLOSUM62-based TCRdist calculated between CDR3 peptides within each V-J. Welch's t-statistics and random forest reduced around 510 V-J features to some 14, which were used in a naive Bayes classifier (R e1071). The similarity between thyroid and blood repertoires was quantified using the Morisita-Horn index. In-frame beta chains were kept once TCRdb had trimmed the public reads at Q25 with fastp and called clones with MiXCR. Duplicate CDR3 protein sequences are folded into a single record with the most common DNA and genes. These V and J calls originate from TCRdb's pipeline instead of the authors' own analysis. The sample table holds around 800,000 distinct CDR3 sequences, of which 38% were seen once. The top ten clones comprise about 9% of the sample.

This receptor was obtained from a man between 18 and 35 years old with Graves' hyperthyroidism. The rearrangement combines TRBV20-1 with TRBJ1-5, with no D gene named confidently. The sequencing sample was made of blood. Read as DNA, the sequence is TGCAGTGCTAGCCCTGACACACTCTATAGCAATCAGCCCCAGCATTTT. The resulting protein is CSASPDTLYSNQPQHF.